Sequencing of this TCR beta chain was carried out in a study of shared clonotypes between healthy human individuals. Notes on the study in general: Large sequencing depth failed to make sorted-subset sequencing complete, rarefaction showed.

This CDR3 spans 15 amino acids. Trimming pared 5 bases from V and 3 bases from J, leaving 20 bases between. Germline V gene sequence: CDR1 GTSNPN, CDR2 SVGIG (reference sequence). At the deep level, the assay was run. Replicate PCRs run on sorted subsets employed 200 ng DNA, around 27,000 T cell genomes. How the authors handled the data: Filtering differed because ImmunoSEQ produced junction-only sequences that carried no quality scores. Repertoires were generated with immunoSEQ multiplex PCR, while TCRdb's copy carries only in-frame clones and drops some. V, J and clone size reflect that table, while D and trimming were determined from the DNA. The sample carries roughly 2.1 million clones, about 93% recorded once. It was CD45RO-negative cells, positively selected for CCR7, that made up naive CD8 cells, with terminally differentiated effector memory CD45RA+ cells excluded. Regarding this clone: Its antigen is unknown.

The chain employs TRBV30 and TRBJ2-7; D is possibly TRBD1 (7 bases). The source is a man between 18 and 35 years old in good health. Some clones in this sample may be carry-over from other donors' samples. Sequenced: naive CD8+ T cells from PBMCs. CDR3 region: CAWGGPGQPGYEQYF. In nucleotides, the CDR3 is TGTGCCTGGGGGGGGCCGGGACAGCCGGGCTACGAGCAGTACTTC. The whole variable domain, remainder taken from reference TRBV30 and TRBJ2-7, is SQTIHQWPATLVQPVGSPLSLECTVEGTSNPNLYWYRQAAGRGLQLLFYSVGIGQISSEVPQNLSASRPQDRQFILSSKKLLLSDSGFYLCAWGGPGQPGYEQYFGPGTRLTVT.